The 9 T cell receptor beta chains below come from one sample, sequenced in a study of blood T cell repertoires in COVID-19. Assay: immunoSEQ multiplex PCR; the TCRdb copy retains only in-frame clones and omits some. The sample holds fewer than 350,000 clones, more than 80% seen once. Sequenced material: peripheral blood. The receptor source for this set is a woman aged 25-40 years with COVID-19, enrolled during active disease.

CDR3 amino acids: CASSATQGPQQYF. DNA of the CDR3: TGCGCCAGCAGCGCCACACAGGGGCCCCAGCAGTACTTC. The chain has TRBV5-1 and TRBJ2-7; 7 nucleotides align to TRBD1. The CDR3 contains 13 residues. Germline CDR1 is SGHRS and CDR2 is YFSETQ. After removal of 4 bases from V and 8 bases from J, the junction contained 9 bases not matched to a gene.

The chain joins TRBV5-1 to TRBJ2-1, with 8 bases identical to TRBD1. The V gene end was trimmed by 3 bases and the J gene end by 3 bases; junction bases not matched to a gene: 8. Germline V gene sequence: CDR1 SGHRS, CDR2 YFSETQ. CDR3 length equals 16 residues. Here the CDR3 DNA reads TGCGCCAGCAGCTCGCGACAGGGGATCTACTACAATGAGCAGTTCTTC. Protein product: CASSSRQGIYYNEQFF. Full variable domain (remainder filled in from reference TRBV5-1 and TRBJ2-1): KAGVTQTPRYLIKTRGQQVTLSCSPISGHRSVSWYQQTPGQGLQFLFEYFSETQRNKGNFPGRFSGRQFSNSRSEMNVSTLELGDSALYLCASSSRQGIYYNEQFFGPGTRLTVL.

A few counts support this clone. The rearrangement uses TRBV5-4 and TRBJ1-4; D is perhaps TRBD1 (6 bases). This CDR3 is built from 14 residues. V lost 5 bases and J lost 8, with 16 bases in between. The germline V gene encodes CDR1 SGHNT and CDR2 YYREEE (reference sequence). The CDR3 reads CASSYHGQPEKLFF. Here the CDR3 DNA reads TGTGCCAGCAGTTACCACGGACAGCCCGAAAAACTGTTTTTT.

This sequence joins TRBV5-1 and TRBJ2-7; no firm D call. Trimming stripped 0 bases from V and 0 bases from J, with 13 bases between. Looked up from germline, CDR1 is SGHRS and CDR2 is YFSETQ. This CDR3 spans 16 amino acids. CDR3 residues: CASSLDVSPSSYEQYF. The CDR3 DNA reads TGCGCCAGCAGCTTGGATGTTAGCCCAAGCTCCTACGAGCAGTACTTC.

The chain carries TRBV28 and TRBJ1-5, with TRBD1 as a possible D gene (6 bases). Trimming shortened V by 3 bases and J by 3 bases, and 21 bases separated the two germline ends. The germline CDR1 and CDR2 sequences are MDHEN and SYDVKM. This CDR3 is 18 amino acids long. CDR3 residues: CASSLVNPRQDPNQPQHF. As DNA, the CDR3 is TGTGCCAGCAGTTTGGTAAACCCCCGACAGGATCCCAATCAGCCCCAGCATTTT.

V gene TRBV19 combines with J gene TRBJ1-2; 9 positions match TRBD1. V shed 8 bases and J 2 bases; nucleotides not matched to a gene: 9. The CDR3 runs 15 residues. Looked up from germline, CDR1 is LNHDA and CDR2 is SQIVND (reference sequence). The CDR3 DNA reads as TGTGCCAGTCAAACCTTCGGACAGGGGAACTATGGCTACACCTTC. It codes for CASQTFGQGNYGYTF.

Details on this clone: The same CDR3 arises from other DNA sequences in this sample as well. The rearrangement uses TRBV19 and TRBJ2-7; 7 nucleotides line up with TRBD2. Germline CDR1 and CDR2: LNHDA and SQIVND (reference sequence). The V gene end was trimmed by 4 bases and the J gene end by 0 bases; junction bases not matched to a gene: 3. The CDR3 length is 14 residues. This CDR3 is CASSSQRGSYEQYF. Here the CDR3 DNA reads TGTGCCAGTAGTAGCCAGCGGGGCTCCTACGAGCAGTACTTC.

This rearrangement joins TRBV28 to TRBJ1-3; D uncertain. Trimming pared 3 bases from V and 2 bases from J, leaving 8 bases between. Germline assignment: CDR1 MDHEN and CDR2 SYDVKM. The CDR3 has 14 residues. Written as DNA, the CDR3 is TGTGCCAGCAGTTTTAGCGTAACTGGAAACACCATATATTTT. Its protein is CASSFSVTGNTIYF.

The gene calls are TRBV28 and TRBJ1-3; D gene unclear. V lost 2 bases, J lost 9 bases, and 14 bases lay in between. This CDR3 comprises 14 residues. Germline-derived CDR1 and CDR2 are MDHEN and SYDVKM. CDR3 region: CASSLVAGEPTIYF. DNA for the CDR3: TGTGCCAGCAGTTTAGTGGCTGGGGAGCCCACCATATATTTT.